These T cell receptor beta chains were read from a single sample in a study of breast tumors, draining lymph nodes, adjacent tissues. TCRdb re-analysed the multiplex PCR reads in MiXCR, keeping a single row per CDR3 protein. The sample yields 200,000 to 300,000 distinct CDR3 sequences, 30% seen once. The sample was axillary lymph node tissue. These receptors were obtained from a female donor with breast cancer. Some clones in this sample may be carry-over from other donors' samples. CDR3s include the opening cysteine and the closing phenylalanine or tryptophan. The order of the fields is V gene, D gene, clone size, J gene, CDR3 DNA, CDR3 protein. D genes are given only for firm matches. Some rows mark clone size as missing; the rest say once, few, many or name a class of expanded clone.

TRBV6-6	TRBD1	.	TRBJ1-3	TGTGCCAGCAGTCACTCGACGGGACAGGGGGTCAGCTCTGGAAACACCATATATTTT	CASSHSTGQGVSSGNTIYF
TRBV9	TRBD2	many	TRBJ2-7	TGTGCCAGCAGCACTCCGGGAACGACTAGCGGGAGGGCCGACGAGCAGTACTTC	CASSTPGTTSGRADEQYF
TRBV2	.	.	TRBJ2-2	TGTGCCGGCAGGGGGACTGGGAACACCGGGGAGCTGTTTTTT	CAGRGTGNTGELFF
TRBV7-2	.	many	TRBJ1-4	TGTGCCAGCAGCCCGGGACGAACGGGGGAAAAACTGTTTTTT	CASSPGRTGEKLFF
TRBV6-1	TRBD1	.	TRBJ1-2	TGTGCCAGCACCCCGGAAGGGGGCAAAAACTATGGCTACACCTTC	CASTPEGGKNYGYTF
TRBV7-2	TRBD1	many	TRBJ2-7	TGTGCCAGCAGCCGAGGGACAGCACGGGAGCAGTACTTC	CASSRGTAREQYF
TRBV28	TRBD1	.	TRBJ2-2	TGTGCCAGCACCGACAGGGGGTCGGGCGGGGAGCTGTTTTTT	CASTDRGSGGELFF
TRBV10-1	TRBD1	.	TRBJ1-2	TGCGCCAGCAGTGTTCAGGGGGACTATGGCTACACCTTC	CASSVQGDYGYTF
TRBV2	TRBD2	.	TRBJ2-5	TGTGCCAGCAGTGGCGGACTAGCTCAAGAGACCCAGTACTTC	CASSGGLAQETQYF
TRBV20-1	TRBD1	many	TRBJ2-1	TGCAGTGCCCCCCTGACAGGGCGGTACAATGAGCAGTTCTTC	CSAPLTGRYNEQFF
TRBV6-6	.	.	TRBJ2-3	TGTGCCAGCAAGGGATGGCGCACAGATACGCAGTATTTT	CASKGWRTDTQYF
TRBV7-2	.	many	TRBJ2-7	TGTGCCAGCAGCTTAGCGACCGGGTTATACGAGCAGTACTTC	CASSLATGLYEQYF
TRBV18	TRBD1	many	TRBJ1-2	TGTGCCAGCTCACCCGGGACAGAATATGGCTACACCTTC	CASSPGTEYGYTF
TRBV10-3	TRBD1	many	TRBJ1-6	TGTGCCACCGCGGGACAGGCGCAGCATTCACCCCTCCACTTT	CATAGQAQHSPLHF
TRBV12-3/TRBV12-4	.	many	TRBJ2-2	TGTGCCAGCAGAAATAGTACGACCGGGGAGCTGTTTTTT	CASRNSTTGELFF
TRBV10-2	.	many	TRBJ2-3	TGCGCCAGCAGTGAAGTGAGATTGGGAGATACGCAGTATTTT	CASSEVRLGDTQYF
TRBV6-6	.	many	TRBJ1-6	TGTGCCAGCACCGATCAGGGGTGGAATTCACCCCTCCACTTT	CASTDQGWNSPLHF
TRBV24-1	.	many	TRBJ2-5	TGTGCCACCAGTGATCCGGGCGGGGATACCCCCAAGACCCAGTACTTC	CATSDPGGDTPKTQYF
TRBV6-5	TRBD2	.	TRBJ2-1	TGTGCCAGCAGTCACGTTACTAGCGGGAGTTCCTACAATGAGCAGCTCTTC	CASSHVTSGSSYNEQLF
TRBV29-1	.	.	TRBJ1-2	TGCAGCGTTGAAGACCACGGAGCTGCAGGACTATATGACTACACCTTC	CSVEDHGAAGLYDYTF
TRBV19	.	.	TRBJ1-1	TGTGCCACCCGTCGTGGAGGGATGAACACTGAAGCTTTCTTT	CATRRGGMNTEAFF
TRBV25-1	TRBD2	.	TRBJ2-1	TGTGCCAGCAGTGCTAGTGGGGACTATTCATCGAATGAGCAGTTCTTC	CASSASGDYSSNEQFF
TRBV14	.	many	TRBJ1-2	TGTGCCAGCAGCCAAGAAATGGCAGGCTATGGCTACACCTTC	CASSQEMAGYGYTF
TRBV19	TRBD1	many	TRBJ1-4	TGTGCCAGTAGTGGACCGGAAGGGGGCTTCCAGTTTTTT	CASSGPEGGFQFF
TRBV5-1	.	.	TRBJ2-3	TGCGCCAGCAGGGAAGTACAGGGATTGGATGAGCAGTATTTT	CASREVQGLDEQYF
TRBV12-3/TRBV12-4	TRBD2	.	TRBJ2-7	TGTGCCAGCAGCTTCGAGCGGGGGGTCTACGAGCAGTACTTC	CASSFERGVYEQYF
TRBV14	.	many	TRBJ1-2	TGTGCCAGCAGCCCCACAGGGATCTATGGCTACACCTTC	CASSPTGIYGYTF
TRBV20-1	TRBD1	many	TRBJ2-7	TGCAGTGCTAGAAGAGCGGGACAGGGATTGGGTGAGCAGTACTTC	CSARRAGQGLGEQYF
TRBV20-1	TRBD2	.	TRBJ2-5	TGCAGTGCTAGTATCCCCACGGGAGGCTTTGAGACCCAGTACTTC	CSASIPTGGFETQYF
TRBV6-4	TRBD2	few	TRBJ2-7	TGTGCCAGCAGTGAAGGCGGGAGGGCCAGCGAGCAGTACTTC	CASSEGGRASEQYF
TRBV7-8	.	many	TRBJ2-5	TGTGCCAGCAGCCTAGATCAAGGAGGTGGGACCCAGTACTTC	CASSLDQGGGTQYF
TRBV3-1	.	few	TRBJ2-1	TGTGCCAGCAGCCAAGATCTTCGGGACATGCAAACGGGGGTCTTC	CASSQDLRDMQTGVF
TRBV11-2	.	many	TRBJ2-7	TGTGCCAGCAGCCAGACCCCCATGAGTTACGAGCAGTACTTC	CASSQTPMSYEQYF
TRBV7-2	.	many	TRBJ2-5	TGTGCCAGCAGCCCCCAAGGCGATATGAGGGAGACCCAGTACTTC	CASSPQGDMRETQYF
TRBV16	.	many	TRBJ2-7	TGTGCCAGCAGCCAATCGGGAAGGGGACTCGTCTACGAGCAGTACTTC	CASSQSGRGLVYEQYF
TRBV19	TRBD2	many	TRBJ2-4	TGTGCCAGTAGGGCTAGTGCGGGAGATTGGGGCAAAAACATTCAGTACTTC	CASRASAGDWGKNIQYF
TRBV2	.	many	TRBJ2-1	TGTGCCACGCACCGGGACCGCCTCGATGAGCAGTTCTTC	CATHRDRLDEQFF
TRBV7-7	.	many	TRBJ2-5	TGTGCTAGCAGCAAAGACTTGGCTGGGAAGGAGACCCAGTACTTC	CASSKDLAGKETQYF
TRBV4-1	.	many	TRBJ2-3	TGCGCCAGCAGCCAAGACGGAGCCAGCTGGGATACGCAGTATTTT	CASSQDGASWDTQYF
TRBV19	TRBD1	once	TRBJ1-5	TGTGCCAGTAGTGCCCGACAGGGGGTCAATCAGCCCCAGCATTTT	CASSARQGVNQPQHF
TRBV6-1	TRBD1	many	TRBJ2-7	TGTGCCAGCAGTGAATTTGCGGGACAGGGGGCAGGGGAGCAGTACTTC	CASSEFAGQGAGEQYF
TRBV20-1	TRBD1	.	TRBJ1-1	TGCAGTGCAAACAGGGGAACTGAAGCTTTCTTT	CSANRGTEAFF
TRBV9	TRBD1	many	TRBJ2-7	TGTGCCAGCAGCCCGAAGTTCCGGGACAGGGTCTACGAGCAGTACTTC	CASSPKFRDRVYEQYF
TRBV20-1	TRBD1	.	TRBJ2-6	TGCAGTGCTGGACAGGCCGACTCTGGGGCCAACGTCCTGACTTTC	CSAGQADSGANVLTF
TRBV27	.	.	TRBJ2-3	TGTGCCAGCAGTTTTTGGAGAACTAGCACAGATACGCAGTATTTT	CASSFWRTSTDTQYF
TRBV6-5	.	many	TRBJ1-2	TGTGCCAGCAGTGGAGGGGGCTATGGCTACACCTTC	CASSGGGYGYTF
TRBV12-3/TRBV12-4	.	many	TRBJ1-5	TGTGCCAGCACACAGGGCGGACAGCCCCAGCATTTT	CASTQGGQPQHF
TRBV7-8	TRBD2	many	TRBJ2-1	TGTGCCAGCAGCTTAGTGAGGTGGGAGGGCCCCAATGAGCAGTTCTTC	CASSLVRWEGPNEQFF
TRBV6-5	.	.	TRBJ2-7	TGTGCCAGCAGTTACGTGGTTGCGGGGACCTCCTACGAGCAGTACTTC	CASSYVVAGTSYEQYF
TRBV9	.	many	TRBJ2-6	TGTGCCAGCAGCGTAGACGGTATTGCAGGCACCTCTGGGGCCAACGTCCTGACTTTC	CASSVDGIAGTSGANVLTF
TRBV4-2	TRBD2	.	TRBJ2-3	TGTGCCAGCAGCCAAGATAGAACTAGCGAGCCGGTGGTGGATACGCAGTATTTT	CASSQDRTSEPVVDTQYF
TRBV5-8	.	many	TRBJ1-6	TGTGCCAGCAGCTTGGCCGTGGTAAATTCACCCCTCCACTTT	CASSLAVVNSPLHF
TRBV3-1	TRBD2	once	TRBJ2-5	TGTGCCAGCAGCCCGCCGGGGGAGAGTGATTCTAGCGGGAGTTGGGAGACCCAGTACTTC	CASSPPGESDSSGSWETQYF
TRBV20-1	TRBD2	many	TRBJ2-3	TGCAGTGCCTACCAGCGGGGGGTGGGAGATACGCAGTATTTT	CSAYQRGVGDTQYF
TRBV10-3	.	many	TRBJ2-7	TGTGCCACGATAAAAGGGGACACCTACGAGCAGTACTTC	CATIKGDTYEQYF
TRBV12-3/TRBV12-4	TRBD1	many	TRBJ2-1	TGTGCCATCGGAAGGGGGCGCAGTAGGGATGAGCAGTTCTTT	CAIGRGRSRDEQFF
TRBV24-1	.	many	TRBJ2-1	TGTGCCACCAGTGATTTGAGGGAATCTTACAATGAGCAGTTCTTC	CATSDLRESYNEQFF
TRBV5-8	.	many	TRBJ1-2	TGTGCCAGCAGCGGATATGGCTACACCTTC	CASSGYGYTF